A single sample gave rise to the 9 T cell receptor beta chains below, sequenced in a study of shared clonotypes between healthy human individuals. CD8 cells classed as naive were CD45RO-negative and positively selected for CCR7, excluding terminally differentiated effector memory CD45RA+ cells. TCRdb keeps only in-frame clones here, not all; method: immunoSEQ multiplex PCR. The repertoire holds about 2.2 million clones, with 93% as singletons. Sequencing was performed on naive CD8+ T cells from PBMCs. These receptors all come from a man aged 18 to 30 in good health. Some clones in this sample may be carry-over from other donors' samples.

The rearrangement joins TRBV25-1 to TRBJ2-1; 12 bases map to TRBD2. The CDR3 consists of 16 residues. Germline values: CDR1 MGHDK, CDR2 SYGVNS. Losses at the gene ends were 4 bases for V and 6 bases for J; bases not matched to a gene: 7. DNA for the CDR3: TGTGCCAGCAGTGCCCGACTAGCGGGAGAGGGCAATGAGCAGTTCTTC. It specifies CASSARLAGEGNEQFF.

The V and J genes are TRBV19 and TRBJ1-4; D not certain. Trimming took 3 bases from V and 0 from J, leaving 14 bases between them. The V gene's germline CDR1 is LNHDA and CDR2 SQIVND (reference sequence). The CDR3 consists of 17 residues. The CDR3 protein is CASSIRRQVATNEKLFF. As DNA, the CDR3 is TGTGCCAGTAGTATCCGGCGGCAAGTTGCAACTAATGAAAAACTGTTTTTT.

The V gene is TRBV19, the J gene TRBJ2-1; D is unclear. This CDR3 spans 15 amino acids. Trimming took 3 bases from V and 4 from J, leaving 13 bases between them. CDR1 and CDR2 (germline): LNHDA, SQIVND (reference sequence). DNA for the CDR3: TGTGCCAGTAGTATTCAACTCAATGAGTACAATGAGCAGTTCTTC. Translation gives CASSIQLNEYNEQFF.

V and J are TRBV7-8 and TRBJ2-7, with D tentatively TRBD2 (5 bases). Germline CDR1 and CDR2: SGHVS and FQNEAQ. Trimming pared 5 bases from V and 4 bases from J, leaving 15 bases between. The CDR3 contains 14 residues. DNA of the CDR3: TGTGCCAGCAGCCCCCGACTAAATAGATACGAGCAGTACTTC. Protein: CASSPRLNRYEQYF.

The chain couples TRBV15 to TRBJ1-2; the D is unclear. This CDR3 contains 13 residues. Germline CDR1 and CDR2: LNHNV and YYDKDF (reference sequence). V was pared by 6 bases and J by 8 bases, with 16 bases between. The CDR3 region is CATRISREGGYTF. The CDR3 DNA is TGTGCCACCAGGATCTCCCGTGAAGGGGGCTACACCTTC.

The gene calls are TRBV4-1 and TRBJ2-4; perhaps TRBD1 as D (5 bases). Germline CDR1 and CDR2: MGHRA and YSYEKL. This CDR3 spans 13 amino acids. Trimming pared 3 bases from V and 8 bases from J, leaving 11 bases between. CDR3 bases: TGCGCCAGCAGCCACGTGGGGCTGTACATTCAGTACTTC. This encodes CASSHVGLYIQYF.

The V call is TRBV2, the J call TRBJ2-1; TRBD2 aligns across 7 bases. Unmatched junction bases numbered 7, after V lost 4 bases and J lost 4 bases. The CDR3 has 15 residues. CDR1 is SNHLY, CDR2 FYNNEI, per germline. Here the CDR3 reads CASSAGLAEYNEQFF. For the CDR3, the DNA is TGTGCCAGCAGTGCGGGGCTAGCGGAGTACAATGAGCAGTTCTTC.

This clone was recorded only once. The V gene is TRBV29-1, the J gene TRBJ2-7, with D perhaps TRBD2 (6 bases). Trimming took off 3 bases at V and 4 bases at J, with 16 bases between the two ends. The CDR3 is made up of 14 amino acids. Germline CDR1 SQVTM, CDR2 ANQGSEA. CDR3: CSVETKTGVYEQYF. CDR3 bases: TGCAGCGTTGAGACAAAGACGGGGGTTTACGAGCAGTACTTC.

V gene TRBV4-2 combines with J gene TRBJ2-7; D remains unclear. Germline V gives CDR1 LGHNA, CDR2 YNFKEQ. Trimming pared 0 bases from V and 4 bases from J, leaving 13 bases between. The CDR3 has 15 amino acids. This CDR3 reads CASSQDITARYEQYF. CDR3 sequence (DNA): TGTGCCAGCAGCCAAGATATAACAGCTAGATACGAGCAGTACTTC.